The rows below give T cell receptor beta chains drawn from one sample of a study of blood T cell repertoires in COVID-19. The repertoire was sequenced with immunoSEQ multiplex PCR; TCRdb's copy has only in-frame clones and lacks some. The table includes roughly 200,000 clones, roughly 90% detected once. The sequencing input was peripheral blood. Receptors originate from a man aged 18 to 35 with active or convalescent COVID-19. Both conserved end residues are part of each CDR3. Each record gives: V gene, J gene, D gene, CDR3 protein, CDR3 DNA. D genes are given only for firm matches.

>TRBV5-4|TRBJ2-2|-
CASSPLLGGGELFF
TGTGCCAGCAGCCCCCTCCTGGGCGGGGGGGAGCTGTTTTTT
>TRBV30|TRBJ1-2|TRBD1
CASRGRGSGYTF
TGTGCCTCAAGGGGCAGGGGGAGTGGCTACACCTTC
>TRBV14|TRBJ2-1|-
CASSHQGSYNEQFF
TGTGCCAGCAGCCATCAGGGCTCCTACAATGAGCAGTTCTTC
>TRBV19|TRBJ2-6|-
CASSIVSRAGANVLTF
TGTGCCAGTAGTATAGTTTCGCGGGCTGGGGCCAACGTCCTGACTTTC
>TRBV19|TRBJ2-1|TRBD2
CASSMTSGDEQFF
TGTGCCAGTAGTATGACTAGCGGGGATGAGCAGTTCTTC
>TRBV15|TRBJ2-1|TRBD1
CATSRDGGTGMKSSYNEQFF
TGTGCCACCAGCAGAGATGGCGGGACAGGGATGAAGAGCTCCTACAATGAGCAGTTCTTC
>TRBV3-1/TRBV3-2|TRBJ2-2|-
CASSPWDLRGGELFF
TGTGCCAGCAGCCCTTGGGACTTAAGAGGCGGGGAGCTGTTTTTT
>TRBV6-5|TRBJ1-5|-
CASRPGQNQPQHF
TGTGCCAGCAGACCAGGACAGAATCAGCCCCAGCATTTT
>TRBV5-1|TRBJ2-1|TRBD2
CASSLGTSGFSYNEQFF
TGCGCCAGCAGCCTCGGGACTAGCGGGTTTTCATACAATGAGCAGTTCTTC
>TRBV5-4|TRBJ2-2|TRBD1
CASSFDRGAGELFF
TGTGCCAGCAGCTTCGACAGGGGTGCCGGGGAGCTGTTTTTT
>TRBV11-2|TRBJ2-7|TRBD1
CASRRTGTGLYEQYF
TGTGCCAGCAGACGTACCGGGACAGGGCTCTACGAGCAGTACTTC
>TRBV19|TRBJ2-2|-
CASSIRGSNTGELFF
TGTGCCAGTAGTATTAGGGGTTCGAACACCGGGGAGCTGTTTTTT
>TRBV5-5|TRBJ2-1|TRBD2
CASSLRTSGDNEQFF
TGTGCCAGCAGCCTCAGGACTAGCGGGGACAATGAGCAGTTCTTC
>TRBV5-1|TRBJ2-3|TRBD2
CASSLASGGFTDTQYF
TGCGCCAGCAGCTTGGCTAGCGGGGGTTTCACAGATACGCAGTATTTT
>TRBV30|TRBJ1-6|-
CAWSEGRDNSPLHF
TGTGCCTGGAGTGAGGGGCGCGATAATTCACCCCTCCACTTT
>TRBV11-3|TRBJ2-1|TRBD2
CASSLEFRGGPRNEQFF
TGTGCCAGCAGCTTAGAGTTCCGGGGGGGACCCCGGAATGAGCAGTTCTTC